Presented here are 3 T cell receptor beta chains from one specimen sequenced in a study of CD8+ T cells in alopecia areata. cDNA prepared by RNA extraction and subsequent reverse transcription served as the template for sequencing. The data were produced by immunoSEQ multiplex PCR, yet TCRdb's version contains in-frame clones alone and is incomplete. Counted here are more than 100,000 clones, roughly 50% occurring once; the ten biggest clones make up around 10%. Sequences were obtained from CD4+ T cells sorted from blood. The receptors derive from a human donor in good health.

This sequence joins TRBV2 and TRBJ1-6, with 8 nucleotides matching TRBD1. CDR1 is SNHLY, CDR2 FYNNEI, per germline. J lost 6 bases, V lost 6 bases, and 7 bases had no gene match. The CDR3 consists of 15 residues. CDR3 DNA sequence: TGTGCCAGCAGCCCGCAGCAGGGGGCTAATTCACCCCTCCACTTT. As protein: CASSPQQGANSPLHF.

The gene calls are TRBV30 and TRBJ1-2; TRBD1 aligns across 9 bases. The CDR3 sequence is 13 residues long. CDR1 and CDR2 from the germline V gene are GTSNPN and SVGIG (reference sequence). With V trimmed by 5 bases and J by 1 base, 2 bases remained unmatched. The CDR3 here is CAWGTGNNYGYTF. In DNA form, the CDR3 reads TGTGCCTGGGGGACAGGGAATAACTATGGCTACACCTTC.

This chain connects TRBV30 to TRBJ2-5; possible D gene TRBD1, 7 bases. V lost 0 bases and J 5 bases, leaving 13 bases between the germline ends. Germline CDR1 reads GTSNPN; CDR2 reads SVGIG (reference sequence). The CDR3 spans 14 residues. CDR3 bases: TGTGCCTGGAGTGTAGGGGCAGGGGGGGAGACCCAGTACTTC. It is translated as CAWSVGAGGETQYF. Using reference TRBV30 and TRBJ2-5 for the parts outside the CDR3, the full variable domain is SQTIHQWPATLVQPVGSPLSLECTVEGTSNPNLYWYRQAAGRGLQLLFYSVGIGQISSEVPQNLSASRPQDRQFILSSKKLLLSDSGFYLCAWSVGAGGETQYFGPGTRLLVL.